Detailed here is one T cell receptor (beta chain). These data come from a study of blood T cell repertoires in COVID-19. This table comes from immunoSEQ multiplex PCR, and its TCRdb copy is limited to in-frame clones, with some not included. The repertoire has about 85,000 clones, around 82% of them found once; the top ten carry roughly 6.2%. The CDR3 has 15 residues. Trimming took 6 bases from V and 5 from J; bases not matched to a gene: 12. Germline values: CDR1 SQVTM, CDR2 ANQGSEA. V is TRBV29-1 and J is TRBJ1-2; the match to TRBD1 covers 10 bases. Sequencing was done on a sample of peripheral blood. The source is a man aged 55-75 years with acute or convalescent COVID-19. The CDR3 spells CSVERTGTGDYGYTF. The CDR3 coding sequence is TGCAGCGTAGAGAGGACCGGGACAGGGGATTATGGCTACACCTTC.